The subject of this entry is one TCR beta chain. This table comes from immunoSEQ multiplex PCR, and its TCRdb copy is limited to in-frame clones, with some not included. Here the sample spans around 56,000 clones, about 88% being singletons. V lost 0 bases, J lost 5 bases, and 0 bases stayed unmatched. CDR3 length: 13 residues. Germline V gene sequence: CDR1 SGDLS, CDR2 YYNGEE. The sample comes from a study of T cell changes during pregnancy in multiple sclerosis. The rearrangement links TRBV9 to TRBJ2-5; 8 nucleotides match TRBD2. This sequence originates from a female donor with multiple sclerosis, enrolled in a pregnancy study. Sample: peripheral blood, taken after pregnancy. As DNA, the CDR3 is TGTGCCAGCAGCGTAGGCGGGGGGGAGACCCAGTACTTC. This codes for CASSVGGGETQYF.